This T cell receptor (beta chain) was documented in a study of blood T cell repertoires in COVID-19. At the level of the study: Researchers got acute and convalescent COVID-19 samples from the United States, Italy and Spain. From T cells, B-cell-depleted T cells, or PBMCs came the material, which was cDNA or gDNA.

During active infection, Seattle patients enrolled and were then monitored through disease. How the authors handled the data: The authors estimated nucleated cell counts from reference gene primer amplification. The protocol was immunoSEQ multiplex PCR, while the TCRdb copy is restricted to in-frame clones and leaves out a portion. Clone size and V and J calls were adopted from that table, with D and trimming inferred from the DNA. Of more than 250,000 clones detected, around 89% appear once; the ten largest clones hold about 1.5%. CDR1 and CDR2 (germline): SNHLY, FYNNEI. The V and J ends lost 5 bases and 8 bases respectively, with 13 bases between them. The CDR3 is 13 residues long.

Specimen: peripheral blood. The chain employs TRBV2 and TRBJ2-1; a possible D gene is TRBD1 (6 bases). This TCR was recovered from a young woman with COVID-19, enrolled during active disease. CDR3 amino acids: CASSPQGLDEQFF. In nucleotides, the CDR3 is TGTGCCAGCAGTCCACAGGGATTGGATGAGCAGTTCTTC.